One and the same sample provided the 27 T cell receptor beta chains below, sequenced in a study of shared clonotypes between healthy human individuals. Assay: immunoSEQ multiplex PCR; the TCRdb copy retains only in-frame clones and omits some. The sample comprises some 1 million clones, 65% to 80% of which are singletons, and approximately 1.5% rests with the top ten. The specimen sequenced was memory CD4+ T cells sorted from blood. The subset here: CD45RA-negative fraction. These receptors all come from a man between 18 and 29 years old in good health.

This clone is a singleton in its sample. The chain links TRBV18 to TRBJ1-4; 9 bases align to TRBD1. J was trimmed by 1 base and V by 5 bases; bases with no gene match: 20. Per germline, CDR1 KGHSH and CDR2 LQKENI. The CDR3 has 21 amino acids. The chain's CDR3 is CASSAGTPTGGAGGTNEKLFF. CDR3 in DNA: TGTGCCAGCTCAGCCGGTACTCCTACAGGGGGCGCCGGGGGAACTAATGAAAAACTGTTTTTT.

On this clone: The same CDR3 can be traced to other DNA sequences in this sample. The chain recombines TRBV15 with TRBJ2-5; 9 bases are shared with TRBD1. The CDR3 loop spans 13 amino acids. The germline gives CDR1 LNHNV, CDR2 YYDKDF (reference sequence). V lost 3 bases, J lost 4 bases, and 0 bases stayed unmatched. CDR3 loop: CATSRDRGETQYF. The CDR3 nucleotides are TGTGCCACCAGCAGGGACAGGGGAGAGACCCAGTACTTC.

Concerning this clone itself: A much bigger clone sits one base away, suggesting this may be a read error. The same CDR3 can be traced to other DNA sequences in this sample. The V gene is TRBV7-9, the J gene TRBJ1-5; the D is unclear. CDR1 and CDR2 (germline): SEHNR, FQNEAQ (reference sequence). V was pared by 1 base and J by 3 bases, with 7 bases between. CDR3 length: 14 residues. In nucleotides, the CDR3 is TGTGCCAGCAGCTTAGTCGGCATCAATCAGCCCCAGCATTTT. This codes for CASSLVGINQPQHF.

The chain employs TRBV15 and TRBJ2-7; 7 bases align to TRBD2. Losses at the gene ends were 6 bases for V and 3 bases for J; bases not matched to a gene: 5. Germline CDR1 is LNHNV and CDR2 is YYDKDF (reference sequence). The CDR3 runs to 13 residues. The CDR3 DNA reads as TGTGCCACCAGGCCTCGGACTAGCTACGAGCAGTACTTC. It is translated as CATRPRTSYEQYF.

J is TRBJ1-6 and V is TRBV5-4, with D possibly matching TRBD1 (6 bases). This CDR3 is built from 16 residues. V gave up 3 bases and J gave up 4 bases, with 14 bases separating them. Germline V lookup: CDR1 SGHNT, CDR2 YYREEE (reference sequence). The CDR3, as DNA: TGTGCCAGCAGCTCCGACCGGGACACTTATAATTCACCCCTCCACTTT. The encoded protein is CASSSDRDTYNSPLHF.

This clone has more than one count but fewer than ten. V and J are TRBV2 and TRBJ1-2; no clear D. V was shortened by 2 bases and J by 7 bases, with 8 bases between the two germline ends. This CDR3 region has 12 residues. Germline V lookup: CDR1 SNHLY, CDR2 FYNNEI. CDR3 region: CASSELGVGYTF. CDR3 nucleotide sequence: TGTGCCAGCAGTGAACTAGGAGTTGGCTACACCTTC.

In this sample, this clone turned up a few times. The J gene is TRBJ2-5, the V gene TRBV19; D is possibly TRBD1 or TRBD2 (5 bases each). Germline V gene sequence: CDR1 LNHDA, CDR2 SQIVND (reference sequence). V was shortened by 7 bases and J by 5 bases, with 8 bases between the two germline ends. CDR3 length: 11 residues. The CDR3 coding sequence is TGTGCCAGTATCTGGGGGGAGACCCAGTACTTC. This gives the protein CASIWGETQYF.

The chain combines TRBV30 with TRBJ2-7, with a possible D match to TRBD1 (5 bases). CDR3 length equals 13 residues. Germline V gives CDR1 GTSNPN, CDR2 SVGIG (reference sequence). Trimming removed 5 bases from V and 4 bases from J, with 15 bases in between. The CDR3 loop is CAWAQGSRYEQYF. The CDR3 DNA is TGTGCCTGGGCTCAGGGATCCAGATACGAGCAGTACTTC.

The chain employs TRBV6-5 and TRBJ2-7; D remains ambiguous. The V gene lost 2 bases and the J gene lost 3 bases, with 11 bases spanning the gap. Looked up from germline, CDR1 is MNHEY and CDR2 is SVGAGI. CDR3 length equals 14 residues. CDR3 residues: CASSYVGRSYEQYF. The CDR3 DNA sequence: TGTGCCAGCAGTTACGTCGGCAGGAGCTACGAGCAGTACTTC.

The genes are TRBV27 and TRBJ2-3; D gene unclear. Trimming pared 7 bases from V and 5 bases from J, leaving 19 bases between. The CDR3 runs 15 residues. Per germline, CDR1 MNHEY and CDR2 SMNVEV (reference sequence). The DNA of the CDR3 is TGTGCCAGCAACGTTTGGAGAAGTTTCGGAGATACGCAGTATTTT. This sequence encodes CASNVWRSFGDTQYF.

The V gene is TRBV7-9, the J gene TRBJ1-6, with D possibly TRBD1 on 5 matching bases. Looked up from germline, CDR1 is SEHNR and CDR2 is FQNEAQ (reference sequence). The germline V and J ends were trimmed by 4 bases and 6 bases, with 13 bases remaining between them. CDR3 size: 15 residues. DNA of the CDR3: TGTGCCAGCAGCTCGGGCTCGGGACTTAATTCACCCCTCCACTTT. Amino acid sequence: CASSSGSGLNSPLHF.

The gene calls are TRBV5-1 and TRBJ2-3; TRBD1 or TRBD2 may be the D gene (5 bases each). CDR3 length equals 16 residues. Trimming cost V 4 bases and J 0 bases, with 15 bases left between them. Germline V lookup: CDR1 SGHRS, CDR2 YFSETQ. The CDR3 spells CASSLGAPGSTDTQYF. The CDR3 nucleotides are TGCGCCAGCAGCCTCGGGGCACCCGGGAGCACAGATACGCAGTATTTT.

The CDR3 protein is CASSLTSGGPISYEQYF. The CDR3 bases are TGTGCCAGCAGCTTAACTAGCGGGGGGCCTATCTCCTACGAGCAGTACTTC. The genes are TRBV11-2 and TRBJ2-7; TRBD2 matches at 12 bases. Germline CDR1 reads SGHAT; CDR2 reads FQNNGV. V lost 2 bases and J lost 0; bases outside the gene matches: 5. This CDR3 region has 17 residues.

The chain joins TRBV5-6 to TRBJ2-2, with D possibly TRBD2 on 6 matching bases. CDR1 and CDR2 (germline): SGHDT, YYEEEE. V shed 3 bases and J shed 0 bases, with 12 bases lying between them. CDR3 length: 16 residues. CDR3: CASSSLGGANTGELFF. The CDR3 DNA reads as TGTGCCAGCAGCTCCTTGGGCGGGGCGAACACCGGGGAGCTGTTTTTT.

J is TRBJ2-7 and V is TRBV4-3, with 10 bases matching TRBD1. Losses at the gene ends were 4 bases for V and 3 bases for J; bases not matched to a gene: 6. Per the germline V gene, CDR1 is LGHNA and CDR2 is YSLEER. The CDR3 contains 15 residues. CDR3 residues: CASSPRTGGFYEQYF. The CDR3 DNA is TGCGCCAGCAGCCCCAGGACAGGGGGTTTCTACGAGCAGTACTTC.

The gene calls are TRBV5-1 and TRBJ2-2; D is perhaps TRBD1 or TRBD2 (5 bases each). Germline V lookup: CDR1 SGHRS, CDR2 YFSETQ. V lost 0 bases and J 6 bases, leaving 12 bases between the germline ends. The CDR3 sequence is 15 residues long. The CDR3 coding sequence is TGCGCCAGCAGCTTGGAGGGACCCGGGCCCGGGGAGCTGTTTTTT. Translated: CASSLEGPGPGELFF.

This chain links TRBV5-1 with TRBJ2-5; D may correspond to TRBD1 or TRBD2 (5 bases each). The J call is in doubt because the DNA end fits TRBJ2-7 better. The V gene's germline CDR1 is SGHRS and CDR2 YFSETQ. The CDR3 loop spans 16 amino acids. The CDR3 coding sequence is TGCGCCAGCAGCGCGGACGGGGCTAGGGGTTTGGACGAGCAGTACTTC. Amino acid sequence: CASSADGARGLDEQYF.

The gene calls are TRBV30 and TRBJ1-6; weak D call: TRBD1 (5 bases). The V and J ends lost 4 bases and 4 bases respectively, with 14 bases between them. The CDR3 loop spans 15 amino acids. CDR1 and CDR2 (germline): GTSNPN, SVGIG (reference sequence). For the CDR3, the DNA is TGTGCCTGGATGGTCGCGGGACCTTATAATTCACCCCTCCACTTT. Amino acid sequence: CAWMVAGPYNSPLHF.

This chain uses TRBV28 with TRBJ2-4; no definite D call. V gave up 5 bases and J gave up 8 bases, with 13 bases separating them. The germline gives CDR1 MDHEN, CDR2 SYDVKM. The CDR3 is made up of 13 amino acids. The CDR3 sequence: CASSDGPLYIQYF. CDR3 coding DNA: TGTGCCAGCAGTGACGGACCTCTTTACATTCAGTACTTC. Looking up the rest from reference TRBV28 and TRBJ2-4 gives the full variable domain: DVKVTQSSRYLVKRTGEKVFLECVQDMDHENMFWYRQDPGLGLRLIYFSYDVKMKEKGDIPEGYSVSREKKERFSLILESASTNQTSMYLCASSDGPLYIQYFGAGTRLSVL.

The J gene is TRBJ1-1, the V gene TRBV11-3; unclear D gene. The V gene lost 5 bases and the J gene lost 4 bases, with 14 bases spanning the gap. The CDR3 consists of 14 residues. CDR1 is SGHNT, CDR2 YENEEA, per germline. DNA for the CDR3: TGTGCCAGCAGCCCCCGGGGTTGGGCCACTGAAGCTTTCTTT. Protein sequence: CASSPRGWATEAFF.

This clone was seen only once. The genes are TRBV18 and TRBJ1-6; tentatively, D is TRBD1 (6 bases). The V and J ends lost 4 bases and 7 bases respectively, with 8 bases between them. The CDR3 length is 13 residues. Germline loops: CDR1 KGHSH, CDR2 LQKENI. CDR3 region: CASSLQGNSPLHF. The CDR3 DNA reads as TGTGCCAGCTCACTCCAGGGGAATTCACCCCTCCACTTT.

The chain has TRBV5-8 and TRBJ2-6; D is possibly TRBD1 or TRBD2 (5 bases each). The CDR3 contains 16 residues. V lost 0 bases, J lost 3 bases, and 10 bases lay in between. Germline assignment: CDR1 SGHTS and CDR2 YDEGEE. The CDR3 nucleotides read TGTGCCAGCAGCTTGGTGGGGACCGGTGGGGCCAACGTCCTGACTTTC. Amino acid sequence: CASSLVGTGGANVLTF.

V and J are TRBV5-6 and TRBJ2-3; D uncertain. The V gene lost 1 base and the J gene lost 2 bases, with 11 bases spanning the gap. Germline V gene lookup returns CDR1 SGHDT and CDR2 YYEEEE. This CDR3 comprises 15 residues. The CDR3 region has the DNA TGTGCCAGCAGCTTGACTACGTTCAACACAGATACGCAGTATTTT. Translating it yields CASSLTTFNTDTQYF.

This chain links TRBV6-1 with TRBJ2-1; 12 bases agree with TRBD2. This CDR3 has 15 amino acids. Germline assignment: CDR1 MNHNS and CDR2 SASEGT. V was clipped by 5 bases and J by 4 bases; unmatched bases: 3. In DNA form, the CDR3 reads TGTGCCAGCAGTACACTAGCGGGGGGTTACAATGAGCAGTTCTTC. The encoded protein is CASSTLAGGYNEQFF.

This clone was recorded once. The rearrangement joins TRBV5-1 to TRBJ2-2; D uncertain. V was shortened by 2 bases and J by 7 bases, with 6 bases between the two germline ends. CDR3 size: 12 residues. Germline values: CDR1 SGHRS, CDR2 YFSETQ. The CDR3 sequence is CASSFTHGELFF. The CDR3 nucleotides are TGCGCCAGCAGCTTTACTCACGGGGAGCTGTTTTTT.

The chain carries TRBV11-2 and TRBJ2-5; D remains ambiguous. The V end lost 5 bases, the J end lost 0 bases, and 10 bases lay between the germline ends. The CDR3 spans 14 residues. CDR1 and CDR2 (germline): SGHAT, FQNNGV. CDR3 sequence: CASSLRSHQETQYF. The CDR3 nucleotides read TGTGCCAGCAGCCTGCGCTCCCACCAAGAGACCCAGTACTTC.

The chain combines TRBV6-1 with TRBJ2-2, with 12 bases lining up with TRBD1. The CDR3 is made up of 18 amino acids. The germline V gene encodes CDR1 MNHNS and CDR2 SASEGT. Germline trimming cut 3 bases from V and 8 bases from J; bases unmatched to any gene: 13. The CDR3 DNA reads TGTGCCAGCAGTGAGTCGCTCCTCCGGGACAGGGGGCAAGGGGAGCTGTTTTTT. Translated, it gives CASSESLLRDRGQGELFF.